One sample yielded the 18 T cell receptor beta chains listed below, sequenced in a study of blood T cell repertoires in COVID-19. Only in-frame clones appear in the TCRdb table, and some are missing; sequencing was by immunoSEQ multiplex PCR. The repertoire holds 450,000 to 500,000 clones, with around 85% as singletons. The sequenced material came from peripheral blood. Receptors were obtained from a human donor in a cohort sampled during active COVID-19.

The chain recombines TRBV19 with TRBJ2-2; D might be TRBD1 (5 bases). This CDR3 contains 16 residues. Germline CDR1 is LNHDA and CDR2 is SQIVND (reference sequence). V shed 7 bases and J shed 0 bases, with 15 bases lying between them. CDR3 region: CASTLRVTANTGELFF. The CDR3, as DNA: TGTGCCAGTACCCTCCGGGTGACAGCGAACACCGGGGAGCTGTTTTTT.

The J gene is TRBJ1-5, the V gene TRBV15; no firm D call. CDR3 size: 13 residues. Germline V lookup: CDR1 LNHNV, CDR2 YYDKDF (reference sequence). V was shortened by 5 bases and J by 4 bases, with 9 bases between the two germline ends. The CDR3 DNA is TGTGCCACCAGCCTGCCGGGGAATCAGCCCCAGCATTTT. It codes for CATSLPGNQPQHF.

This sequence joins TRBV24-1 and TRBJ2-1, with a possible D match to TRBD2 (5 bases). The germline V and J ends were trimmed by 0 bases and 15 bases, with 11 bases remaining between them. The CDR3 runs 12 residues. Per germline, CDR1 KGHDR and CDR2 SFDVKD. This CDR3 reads CATSDLTSSLFF. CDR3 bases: TGTGCCACCAGTGATTTGACTAGTTCGCTGTTCTTC.

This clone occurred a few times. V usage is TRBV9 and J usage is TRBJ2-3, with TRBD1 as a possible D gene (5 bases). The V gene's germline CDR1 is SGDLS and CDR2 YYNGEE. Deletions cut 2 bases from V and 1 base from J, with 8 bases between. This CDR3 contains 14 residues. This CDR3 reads CASSVEGGTDTQYF. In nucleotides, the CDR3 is TGTGCCAGCAGCGTCGAAGGGGGCACAGATACGCAGTATTTT.

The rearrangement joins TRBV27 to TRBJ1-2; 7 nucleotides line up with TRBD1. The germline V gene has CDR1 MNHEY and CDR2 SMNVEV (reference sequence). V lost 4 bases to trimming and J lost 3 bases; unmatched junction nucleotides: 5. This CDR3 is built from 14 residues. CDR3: CASSSLGTDYGYTF. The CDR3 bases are TGTGCCAGCAGTTCTCTTGGGACAGACTATGGCTACACCTTC.

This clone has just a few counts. As DNA, the CDR3 is TGTGCCAGCAGCTTACATGGGACTAGCGGGAGGGCGCGCACAGATACGCAGTATTTT. Translated, it gives CASSLHGTSGRARTDTQYF. This chain connects TRBV7-2 to TRBJ2-3; 16 nucleotides line up with TRBD2. V shed 2 bases and J 1 base; nucleotides not matched to a gene: 6. Germline CDR1 SGHTA, CDR2 FQGNSA. CDR3 size: 19 residues.

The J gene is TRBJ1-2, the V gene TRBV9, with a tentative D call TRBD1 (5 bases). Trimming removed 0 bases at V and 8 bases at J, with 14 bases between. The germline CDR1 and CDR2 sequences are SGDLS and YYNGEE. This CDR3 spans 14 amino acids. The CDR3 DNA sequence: TGTGCCAGCAGCGTAGCTGACGGCAGGGCAGGCTACACCTTC. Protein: CASSVADGRAGYTF.

The CDR3 protein is CASSVGHRMNTEAFF. The CDR3 DNA sequence: TGTGCCAGCAGCGTCGGCCACAGGATGAACACTGAAGCTTTCTTT. V gene TRBV9 combines with J gene TRBJ1-1, with a possible D match to TRBD1 (5 bases). Trimming removed 2 bases from V and 0 bases from J, with 11 bases in between. The CDR3 has 15 residues. Germline lookup yields CDR1 SGDLS and CDR2 YYNGEE.

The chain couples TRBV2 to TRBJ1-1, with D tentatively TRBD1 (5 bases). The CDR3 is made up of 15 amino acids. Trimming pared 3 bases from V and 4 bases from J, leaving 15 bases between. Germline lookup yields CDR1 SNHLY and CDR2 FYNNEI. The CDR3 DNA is TGTGCCAGCAGTGATCCTCCAGGGAAGGGCACTGAAGCTTTCTTT. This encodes CASSDPPGKGTEAFF.

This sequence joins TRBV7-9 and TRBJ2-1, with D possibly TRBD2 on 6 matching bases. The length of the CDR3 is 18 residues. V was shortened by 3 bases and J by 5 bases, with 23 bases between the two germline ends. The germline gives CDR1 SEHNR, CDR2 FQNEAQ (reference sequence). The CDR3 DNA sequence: TGTGCCAGCAGCTTGCCCCGGCTAGGGAGGTTCGATAACAATGAGCAGTTCTTC. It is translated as CASSLPRLGRFDNNEQFF.

CDR3 DNA sequence: TGTGCCAGCAGTGAAGGGGTTAGCGGGCGTAGCACAGATACGCAGTATTTT. Translated, it gives CASSEGVSGRSTDTQYF. This sequence joins TRBV2 and TRBJ2-3, with 7 bases fitting TRBD2. This CDR3 has 17 residues. In germline, CDR1 is SNHLY, CDR2 FYNNEI. The junction had 7 bases not matched to a gene; V was cut back by 1 base and J by 0 bases. Based on the CDR3 plus reference TRBV2 and TRBJ2-3, the full variable domain is EPEVTQTPSHQVTQMGQEVILRCVPISNHLYFYWYRQILGQKVEFLVSFYNNEISEKSEIFDDQFSVERPDGSNFTLKIRSTKLEDSAMYFCASSEGVSGRSTDTQYFGPGTRLTVL.

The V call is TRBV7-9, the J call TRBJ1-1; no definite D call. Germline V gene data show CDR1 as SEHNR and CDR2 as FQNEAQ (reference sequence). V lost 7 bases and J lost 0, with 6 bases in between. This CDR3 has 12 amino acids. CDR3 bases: TGTGCCAGCACCTCGTTGAACACTGAAGCTTTCTTT. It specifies CASTSLNTEAFF.

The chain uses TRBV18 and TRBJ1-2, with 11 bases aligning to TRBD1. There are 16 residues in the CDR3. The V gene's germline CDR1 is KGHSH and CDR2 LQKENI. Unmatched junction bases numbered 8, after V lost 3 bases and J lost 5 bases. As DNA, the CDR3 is TGTGCCAGCTCACCTAATCCGGGACAGGGGGGATATGGCTACACCTTC. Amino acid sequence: CASSPNPGQGGYGYTF.

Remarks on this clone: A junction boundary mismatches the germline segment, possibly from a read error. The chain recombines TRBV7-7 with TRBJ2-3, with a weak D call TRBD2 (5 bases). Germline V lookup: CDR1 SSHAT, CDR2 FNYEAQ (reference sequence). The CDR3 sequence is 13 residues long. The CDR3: CASSFGNTDTQYF. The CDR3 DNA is TGTGCTAGCAGCTTCGGGAACACAGATACGCAGTATTTT.

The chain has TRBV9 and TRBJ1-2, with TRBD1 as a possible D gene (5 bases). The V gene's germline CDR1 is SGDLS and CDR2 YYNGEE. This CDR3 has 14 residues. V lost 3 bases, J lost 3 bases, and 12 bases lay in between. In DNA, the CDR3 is TGTGCCAGCAGCGGGCAACAGGATTACTATGGCTACACCTTC. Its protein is CASSGQQDYYGYTF.

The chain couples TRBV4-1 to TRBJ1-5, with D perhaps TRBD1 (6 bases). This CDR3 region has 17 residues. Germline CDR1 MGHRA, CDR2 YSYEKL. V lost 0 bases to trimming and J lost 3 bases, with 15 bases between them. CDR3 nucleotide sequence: TGCGCCAGCAGCCAAGATTCGGGGGGCCTTCCCAATCAGCCCCAGCATTTT. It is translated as CASSQDSGGLPNQPQHF.

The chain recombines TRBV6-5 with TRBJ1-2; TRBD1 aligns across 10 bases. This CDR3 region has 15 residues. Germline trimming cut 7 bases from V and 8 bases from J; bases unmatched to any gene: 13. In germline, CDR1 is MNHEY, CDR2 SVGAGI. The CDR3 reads CASTKNEDRGRGYTF. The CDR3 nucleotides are TGTGCCAGCACCAAAAACGAGGACAGGGGGAGAGGCTACACCTTC.

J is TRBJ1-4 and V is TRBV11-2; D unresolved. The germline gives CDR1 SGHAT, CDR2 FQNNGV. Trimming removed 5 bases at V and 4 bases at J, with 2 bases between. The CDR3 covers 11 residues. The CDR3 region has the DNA TGTGCCAGCAGCCTTAATGAAAAACTGTTTTTT. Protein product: CASSLNEKLFF.